This T cell receptor (beta chain) comes out of a study of CD8 T cells in ankylosing spondylitis (dated by TCRdb to between 2016 and 2019). Background on the whole study: To find TCR variants linked to disease, the study profiled T cell receptor beta repertoires in ankylosing spondylitis patients and healthy donors. Peripheral blood samples were taken, and synovial fluid was additionally collected from ankylosing spondylitis patients. The full study cohort comprised around 25 ankylosing spondylitis patients and 85 to 120 healthy donors.

What the work shows at the level of the full study, not this receptor alone: A TCR beta motif of several highly homologous amino acid variants appeared characteristic of blood from ankylosing spondylitis patients. In peripheral blood, the disease-linked clones were found at relatively low frequencies and had a CD8+ phenotype. The disease-linked clones were reported to be significantly enriched in matched synovial fluid samples from ankylosing spondylitis patients. Some of the motif variants had been reported before in the synovial fluid and blood of reactive arthritis patients, a finding that suggests common disease-initiation mechanisms.

The CDR3 starts with the cysteine, ends with the phenylalanine, and has 13 residues. Only the CDR3 part of the read is kept: 39 bases, read in frame from the first base. Per the germline V gene, ENHRY is the CDR1 and SYGVKD is the CDR2. The V end gives up 6 bases and the J end 0 bases, leaving 1 base in the junction not matched to a gene. Sequencing used an Illumina HiSeq 2500. Quantitative 5'-RACE with molecular barcodes was the method used to prepare the TCR beta libraries. Processing in the source paper ran as follows. To identify disease-linked TCR variants, a new computational method was used, one built on a probabilistic model of VDJ rearrangement. TCRdb reanalyzed the raw reads on its own, using fastp at Q25 for trimming and MiXCR for clone calling, and kept in-frame beta chains. For every CDR3 protein sequence, its rows merge into one entry that carries the most common genes and DNA. TCRdb's processing, not the study's, gives the V and J calls here. The table for this sample lists around 90,000 distinct CDR3 sequences; around 30% of them were counted only once. The ten biggest clones cover about 60% of the sample.

In regard to this clonotype: Its antigen remains unidentified. No much larger clone is present one base from it, and per-base qualities are unavailable.

Sequenced: blood, either unsorted or a sorted T cell fraction (not recorded which). In this chain, TRBV10-3 is recombined with TRBJ2-7; 8 bases in the middle match TRBD1. The sequence was collected from a male donor with ankylosing spondylitis or in good health (not recorded which). This receptor has the CDR3 CAISGQGSYEQYF. DNA sequence: TGTGCCATCAGCGGACAGGGCTCCTACGAGCAGTACTTC.